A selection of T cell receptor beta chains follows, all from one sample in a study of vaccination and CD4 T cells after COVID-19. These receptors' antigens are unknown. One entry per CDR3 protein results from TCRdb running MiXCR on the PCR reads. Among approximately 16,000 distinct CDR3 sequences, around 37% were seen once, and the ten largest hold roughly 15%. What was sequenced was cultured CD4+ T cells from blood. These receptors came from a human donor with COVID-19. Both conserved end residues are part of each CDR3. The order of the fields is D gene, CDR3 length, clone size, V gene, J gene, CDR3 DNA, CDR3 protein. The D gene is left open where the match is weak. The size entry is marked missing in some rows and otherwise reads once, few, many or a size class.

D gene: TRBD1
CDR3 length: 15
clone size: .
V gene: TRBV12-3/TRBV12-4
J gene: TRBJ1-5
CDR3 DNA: TGTGCCAGCAGAACCGGGACAGGGGGATTACAGCCCCAGCATTTT
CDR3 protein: CASRTGTGGLQPQHF

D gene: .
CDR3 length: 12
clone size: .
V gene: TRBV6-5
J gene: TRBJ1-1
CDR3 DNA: TGTGCCAGCAGTTACGGGCAGGGAAAAGCTTTCTTT
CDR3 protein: CASSYGQGKAFF

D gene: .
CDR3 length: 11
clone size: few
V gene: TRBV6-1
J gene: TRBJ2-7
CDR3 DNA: TGTGCCAGCAGTGATCGCTACGAGCAGTACTTC
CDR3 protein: CASSDRYEQYF

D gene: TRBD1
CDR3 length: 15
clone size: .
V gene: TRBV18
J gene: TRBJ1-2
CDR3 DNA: TGTGCCAGCTCACCTACCGGGACAGGGGATGGTGGCTACACCTTC
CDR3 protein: CASSPTGTGDGGYTF

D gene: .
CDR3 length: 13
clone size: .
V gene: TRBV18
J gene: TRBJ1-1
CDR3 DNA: TGTGCCAGCTCGGGCCAGCTTGGGAGTGAAGCTTTCTTT
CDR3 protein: CASSGQLGSEAFF

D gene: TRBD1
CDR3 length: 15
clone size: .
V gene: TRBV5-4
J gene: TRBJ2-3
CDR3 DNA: TGTGCCAGCAGCTCAAGGGACAGTCGCACAGATACGCAGTATTTT
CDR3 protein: CASSSRDSRTDTQYF

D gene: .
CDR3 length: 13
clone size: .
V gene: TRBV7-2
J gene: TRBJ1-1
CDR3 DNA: TGTGCCAGCAGCTTAATGTCAGGCAATGAAGCTTTCTTT
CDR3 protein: CASSLMSGNEAFF

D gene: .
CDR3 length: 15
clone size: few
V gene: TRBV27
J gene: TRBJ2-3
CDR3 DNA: TGTGCCAGCAGTTTAAAGGGGCCGAGCACAGATACGCAGTATTTT
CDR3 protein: CASSLKGPSTDTQYF

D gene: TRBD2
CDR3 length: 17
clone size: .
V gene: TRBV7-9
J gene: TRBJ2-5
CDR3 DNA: TGTGCCAGCAGCTCCGGACTAGCGGGGGGGCCTCGGGAGACCCAGTACTTC
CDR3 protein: CASSSGLAGGPRETQYF

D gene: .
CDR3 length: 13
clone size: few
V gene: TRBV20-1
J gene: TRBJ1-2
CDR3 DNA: TGCAGTGCAAAGGACGGCCAGGGGTATGGCTACACCTTC
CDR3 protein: CSAKDGQGYGYTF

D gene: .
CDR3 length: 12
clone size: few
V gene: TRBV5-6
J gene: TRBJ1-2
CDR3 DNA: TGTGCCAGCAGCTTGTTGGGCTATGGCTACACCTTC
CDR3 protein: CASSLLGYGYTF

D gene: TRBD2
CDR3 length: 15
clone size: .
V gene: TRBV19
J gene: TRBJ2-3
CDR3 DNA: TGTGCCAGTAGAAGCCCAGCGGGGGGGCTGGGTACGCAGTATTTT
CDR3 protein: CASRSPAGGLGTQYF

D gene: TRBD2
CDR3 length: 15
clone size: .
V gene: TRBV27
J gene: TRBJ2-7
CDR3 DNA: TGTGCCAGCAGTTTAGTCGCTAGCGGAACCTACGAGCAGTACTTC
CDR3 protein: CASSLVASGTYEQYF

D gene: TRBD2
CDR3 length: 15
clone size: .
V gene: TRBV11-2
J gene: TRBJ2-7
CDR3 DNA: TGTGCCAGCAGCTTATGGACTAGCGGGGCCTACGAGCAGTACTTC
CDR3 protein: CASSLWTSGAYEQYF

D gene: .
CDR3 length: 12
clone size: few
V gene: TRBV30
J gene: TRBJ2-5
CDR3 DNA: TGTGCCTGGCTTACAGGGCCTAAGACCCAGTACTTC
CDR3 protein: CAWLTGPKTQYF

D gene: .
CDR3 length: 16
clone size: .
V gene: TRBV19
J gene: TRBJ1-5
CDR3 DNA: TGTGCCAGTACACCCAGGGTTCAGGGGAGCAATCAGCCCCAGCATTTT
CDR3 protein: CASTPRVQGSNQPQHF

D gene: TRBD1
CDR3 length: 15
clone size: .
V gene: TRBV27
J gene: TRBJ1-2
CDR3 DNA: TGTGCCAGCAGGTACGGGAGGCAGGGGGCGGGTGGCTACACCTTC
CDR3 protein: CASRYGRQGAGGYTF

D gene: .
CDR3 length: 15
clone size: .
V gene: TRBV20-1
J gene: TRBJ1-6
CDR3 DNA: TGCAGTGCTAGAGAATCCAGCTCCTATAATTCACCCCTCCACTTT
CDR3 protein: CSARESSSYNSPLHF

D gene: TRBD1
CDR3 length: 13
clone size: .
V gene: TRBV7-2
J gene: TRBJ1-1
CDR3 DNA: TGTGCCAGCAGGTATAGACAGGGTGCTTCAGCTTTCTTT
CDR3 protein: CASRYRQGASAFF

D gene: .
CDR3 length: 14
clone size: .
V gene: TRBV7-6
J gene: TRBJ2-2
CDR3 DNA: TGTGCCAGCAGCACCCGGACCGCAACCGGGGAGCTGTTTTTT
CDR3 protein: CASSTRTATGELFF

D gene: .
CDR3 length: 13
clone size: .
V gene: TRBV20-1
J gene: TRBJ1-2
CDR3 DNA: TGCAGTGTAGACCCAGACCGCGCGGGAGGCTACACCTTC
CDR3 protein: CSVDPDRAGGYTF

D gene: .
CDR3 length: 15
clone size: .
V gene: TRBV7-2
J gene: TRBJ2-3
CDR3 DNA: TGTGCCAGCAGCCCTCAAATCCCCCGCACAGATACGCAGTATTTT
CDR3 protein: CASSPQIPRTDTQYF

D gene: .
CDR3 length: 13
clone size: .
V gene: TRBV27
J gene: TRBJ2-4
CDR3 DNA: TGTGCCAGCAGTGCGTTAGCCAAAAACATTCAGTACTTC
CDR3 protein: CASSALAKNIQYF

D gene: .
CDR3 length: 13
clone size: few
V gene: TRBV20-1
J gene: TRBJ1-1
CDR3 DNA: TGCAGTGCTAGAGATAGGGGTGGGACTGAAGCTTTCTTT
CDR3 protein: CSARDRGGTEAFF

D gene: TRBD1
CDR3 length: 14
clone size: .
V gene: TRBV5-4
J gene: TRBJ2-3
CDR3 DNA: TGTGCCAGCAGCTGGGACAGGGGCACAGATACGCAGTATTTT
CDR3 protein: CASSWDRGTDTQYF

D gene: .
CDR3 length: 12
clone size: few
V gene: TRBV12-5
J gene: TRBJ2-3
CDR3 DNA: TGTGCTACAAACAGGGACGCAGATACGCAGTATTTT
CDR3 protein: CATNRDADTQYF

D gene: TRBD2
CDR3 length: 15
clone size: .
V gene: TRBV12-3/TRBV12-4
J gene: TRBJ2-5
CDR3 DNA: TGTGCCAGCAGACTGGGGACTAGCGGGGGAGAGACCCAGTACTTC
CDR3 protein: CASRLGTSGGETQYF

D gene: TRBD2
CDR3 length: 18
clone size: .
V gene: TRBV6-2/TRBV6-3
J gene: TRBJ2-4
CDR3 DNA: TGTGCCAGCAGCTCGACTAGCGGGGGACGCAGAGCCAAAAACATTCAGTACTTC
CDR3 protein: CASSSTSGGRRAKNIQYF

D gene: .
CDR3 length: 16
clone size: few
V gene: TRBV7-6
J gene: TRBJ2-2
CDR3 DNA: TGTGCCAGCAGCTCCTCCCCAAATTCGAACACCGGGGAGCTGTTTTTT
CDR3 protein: CASSSSPNSNTGELFF

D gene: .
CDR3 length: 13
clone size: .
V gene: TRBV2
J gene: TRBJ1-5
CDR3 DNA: TGTGCCAGCAGGGAGCCAGGCCCTCAGCCCCAGCATTTT
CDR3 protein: CASREPGPQPQHF

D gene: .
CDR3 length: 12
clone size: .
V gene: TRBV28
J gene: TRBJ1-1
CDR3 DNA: TGTGCCAGCAGTTTGGGGAGGACTGAAGCTTTCTTT
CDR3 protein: CASSLGRTEAFF

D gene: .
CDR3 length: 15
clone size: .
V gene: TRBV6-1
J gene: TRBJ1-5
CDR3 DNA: TGTGCCAGCAGGGGGCAGGGATCTAGCAATCAGCCCCAGCATTTT
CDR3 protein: CASRGQGSSNQPQHF

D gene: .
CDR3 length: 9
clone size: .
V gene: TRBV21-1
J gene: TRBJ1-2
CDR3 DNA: TGTGCCAGCAGCCGCGCCTACACCTTC
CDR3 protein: CASSRAYTF

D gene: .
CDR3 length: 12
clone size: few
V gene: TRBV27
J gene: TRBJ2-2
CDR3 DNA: TGTGCCAGCAGGACAGGAGGCGGGGAGCTGTTTTTT
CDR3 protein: CASRTGGGELFF

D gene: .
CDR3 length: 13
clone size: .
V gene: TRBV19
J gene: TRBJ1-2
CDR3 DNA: TGTGCCAGTAGTAGCCAGACTAACTATGGCTACACCTTC
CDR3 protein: CASSSQTNYGYTF

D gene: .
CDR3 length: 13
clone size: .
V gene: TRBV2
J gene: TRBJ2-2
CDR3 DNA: TGTGCCAGCAGTTGGGGGCTGGCCGGGGAGCTGTTTTTT
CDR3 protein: CASSWGLAGELFF

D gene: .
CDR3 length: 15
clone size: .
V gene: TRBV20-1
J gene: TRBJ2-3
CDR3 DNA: TGCAGTGCTAGAACCTTCGGGGCGGGAACAGATACGCAGTATTTT
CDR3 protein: CSARTFGAGTDTQYF

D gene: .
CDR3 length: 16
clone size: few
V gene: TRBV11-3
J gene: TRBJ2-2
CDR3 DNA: TGTGCCAGCAGCTTATATCAGGACACAAACACCGGGGAGCTGTTTTTT
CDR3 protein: CASSLYQDTNTGELFF

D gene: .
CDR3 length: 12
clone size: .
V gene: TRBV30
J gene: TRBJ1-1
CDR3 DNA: TGTGCCTTCCGACAGATGAACACTGAAGCTTTCTTT
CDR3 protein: CAFRQMNTEAFF

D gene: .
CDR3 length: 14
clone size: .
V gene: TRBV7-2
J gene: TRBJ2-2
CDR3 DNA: TGTGCCAGCAGCACCGGGACGGGCACCGGGGAGCTGTTTTTT
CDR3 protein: CASSTGTGTGELFF

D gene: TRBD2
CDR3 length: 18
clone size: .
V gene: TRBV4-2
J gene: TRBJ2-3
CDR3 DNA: TGTGCCAGCAGCCAAGACCACCAGACTAGCGGGGGGGAAGATACGCAGTATTTT
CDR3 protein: CASSQDHQTSGGEDTQYF

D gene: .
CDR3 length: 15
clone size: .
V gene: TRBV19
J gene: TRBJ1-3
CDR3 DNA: TGTGCCAGTAGGCCTGACAGGTCGGACGGAAACACCATATATTTT
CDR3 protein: CASRPDRSDGNTIYF

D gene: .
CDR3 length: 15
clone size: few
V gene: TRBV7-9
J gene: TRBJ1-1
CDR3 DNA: TGTGCCAGCAGCCCCAGGCGGACCGCGAACACTGAAGCTTTCTTT
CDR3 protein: CASSPRRTANTEAFF

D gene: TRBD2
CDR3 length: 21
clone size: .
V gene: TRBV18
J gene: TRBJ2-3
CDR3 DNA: TGTGCCAGCTCACCCACAAGTCACATGACTAGCGGGGGGGCTGGCACAGATACGCAGTATTTT
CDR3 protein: CASSPTSHMTSGGAGTDTQYF

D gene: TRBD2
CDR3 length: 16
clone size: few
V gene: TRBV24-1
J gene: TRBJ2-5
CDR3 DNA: TGTGCCACCAGTGATGCGACTAGCGGGGGATCTGAGACCCAGTACTTC
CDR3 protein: CATSDATSGGSETQYF

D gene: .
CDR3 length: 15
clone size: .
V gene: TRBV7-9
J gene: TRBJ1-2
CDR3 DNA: TGTGCCAGCAGCTTAGCTGGAGCCCAGGGCTATGGCTACGCCTTC
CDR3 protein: CASSLAGAQGYGYAF

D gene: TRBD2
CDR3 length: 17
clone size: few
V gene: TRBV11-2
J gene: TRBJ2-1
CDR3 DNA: TGTGCCAGCAGCTTCTTTGTGAGACTAGCGGGGGACAATGAGCAGTTCTTC
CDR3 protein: CASSFFVRLAGDNEQFF

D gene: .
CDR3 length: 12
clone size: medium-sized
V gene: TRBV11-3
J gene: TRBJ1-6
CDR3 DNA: TGTGCCAGCAGCTTACAGGGGTCACCCCTCCACTTT
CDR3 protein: CASSLQGSPLHF

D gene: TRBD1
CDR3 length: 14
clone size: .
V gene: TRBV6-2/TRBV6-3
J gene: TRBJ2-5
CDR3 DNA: TGTGCCAGCAGTTACCGGACAGGGGATGCGACCCAGTACTTC
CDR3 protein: CASSYRTGDATQYF

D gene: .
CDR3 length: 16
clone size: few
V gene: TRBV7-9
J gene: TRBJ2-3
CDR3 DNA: TGTGCCAGCAGCTTAGGAGGGAGCGCCTTCACAGATACGCAGTATTTT
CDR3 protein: CASSLGGSAFTDTQYF

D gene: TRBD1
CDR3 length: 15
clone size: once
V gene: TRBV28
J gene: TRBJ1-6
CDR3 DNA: TGTGCCAGCAGTTACCCCGGGACAGGGAATTCACCCCTCCACTTT
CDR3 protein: CASSYPGTGNSPLHF

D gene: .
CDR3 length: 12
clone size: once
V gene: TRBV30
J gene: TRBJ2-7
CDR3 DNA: TGTGCCTGGGCTAGACCGGGGTTCGAGCAGTACTTC
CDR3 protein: CAWARPGFEQYF

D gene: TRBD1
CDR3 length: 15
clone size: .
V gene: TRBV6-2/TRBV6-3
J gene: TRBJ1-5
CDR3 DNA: TGTGCCAGCAGCCAGGGGGCAGGGCCGGGCCAGCCCCAGCATTTT
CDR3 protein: CASSQGAGPGQPQHF